These T cell receptor beta chains were read from a single sample in a study of radiation and T cells in renal cell carcinoma. Only in-frame clones appear in the TCRdb table, and some are missing; sequencing was by immunoSEQ multiplex PCR. The repertoire holds tens of thousands of clones, with 70% to 80% as singletons. The starting material was blood, obtained from a patient whose treatment included radiotherapy and nephrectomy. The receptors stem from a man between 60 and 75 years old with renal cell carcinoma. Both conserved end residues are part of each CDR3. Fields, in order: D gene, J gene, V gene, clone size, CDR3 length, CDR3 DNA, CDR3 protein. A D gene is named only where the DNA matches it firmly. Rows give clone size only sometimes, using once, few, many, or a class for an expanded clone.

D gene: TRBD2; J gene: TRBJ2-2; V gene: TRBV19; clone size: NA; CDR3 length: 17; CDR3 DNA: TGTGCCAGTAGTAAGACTAGCGGGAGAGCGAACACCGGGGAGCTGTTTTTT; CDR3 protein: CASSKTSGRANTGELFF
D gene: NA; J gene: TRBJ2-3; V gene: TRBV9; clone size: once; CDR3 length: 12; CDR3 DNA: TGTGCCAGCAGCGTATCGGAAGATACGCAGTATTTT; CDR3 protein: CASSVSEDTQYF
D gene: NA; J gene: TRBJ2-7; V gene: TRBV7-8; clone size: NA; CDR3 length: 14; CDR3 DNA: TGTGCCAGCAGCTTTGGACAGACCGCTTACGAGCAGTACTTC; CDR3 protein: CASSFGQTAYEQYF
D gene: TRBD1; J gene: TRBJ2-1; V gene: TRBV11-2; clone size: NA; CDR3 length: 16; CDR3 DNA: TGTGCCAGCATTAAAACAACAGGGGGCTCCTACAATGAGCAGTTCTTC; CDR3 protein: CASIKTTGGSYNEQFF
D gene: NA; J gene: TRBJ2-3; V gene: TRBV11-2; clone size: NA; CDR3 length: 12; CDR3 DNA: TGTGCCAGCAGCTCCGACCATGGTACGCAGTATTTT; CDR3 protein: CASSSDHGTQYF
D gene: NA; J gene: TRBJ2-3; V gene: TRBV5-4; clone size: NA; CDR3 length: 13; CDR3 DNA: TGTGCCAGCAGCTGGGAAGCCGTGGATACGCAGTATTTT; CDR3 protein: CASSWEAVDTQYF
D gene: NA; J gene: TRBJ2-3; V gene: TRBV29-1; clone size: NA; CDR3 length: 14; CDR3 DNA: TGCAGCGCCAGGGCTAGAGGGAGCACAGATACGCAGTATTTT; CDR3 protein: CSARARGSTDTQYF
D gene: NA; J gene: TRBJ1-1; V gene: TRBV1; clone size: NA; CDR3 length: 15; CDR3 DNA: TGCACCAGCAGCCCTGGGCGGGGGGCGAACACTGAAGCTTTCTTT; CDR3 protein: CTSSPGRGANTEAFF
D gene: NA; J gene: TRBJ1-1; V gene: TRBV19; clone size: NA; CDR3 length: 17; CDR3 DNA: TGTGCCAGTAGTATAGGCCCTTCAACCAGGATTAACACTGAAGCTTTCTTT; CDR3 protein: CASSIGPSTRINTEAFF
D gene: NA; J gene: TRBJ1-5; V gene: TRBV29-1; clone size: NA; CDR3 length: 14; CDR3 DNA: TGCAGCGCCGTGGTGGGGGCAGTTGGTCAGCCCCAGCATTTT; CDR3 protein: CSAVVGAVGQPQHF
D gene: TRBD2; J gene: TRBJ2-5; V gene: TRBV25-1; clone size: NA; CDR3 length: 18; CDR3 DNA: TGTGCCAGCAGTGAATTTATTAGCACTAGCGGGGATGGAAAGACCCAGTACTTC; CDR3 protein: CASSEFISTSGDGKTQYF
D gene: TRBD2; J gene: TRBJ2-3; V gene: TRBV7-9; clone size: NA; CDR3 length: 16; CDR3 DNA: TGTGCCAGCAGCTACGGACTAGCGGGGAGCACAGATACGCAGTATTTT; CDR3 protein: CASSYGLAGSTDTQYF
D gene: NA; J gene: TRBJ1-3; V gene: TRBV19; clone size: NA; CDR3 length: 16; CDR3 DNA: TGTGCCAGTAGTATTCCCGGGACACACTCTGGAAACACCATATATTTT; CDR3 protein: CASSIPGTHSGNTIYF
D gene: NA; J gene: TRBJ2-1; V gene: TRBV27; clone size: NA; CDR3 length: 14; CDR3 DNA: TGTGCCAGCAGTTGGGGTAGCGGTGACAATGAGCAGTTCTTC; CDR3 protein: CASSWGSGDNEQFF
D gene: NA; J gene: TRBJ2-3; V gene: TRBV6-6; clone size: NA; CDR3 length: 15; CDR3 DNA: TGTGCCAGCAGTGCCCCGGGCGGACCCACAGATACGCAGTATTTT; CDR3 protein: CASSAPGGPTDTQYF
D gene: NA; J gene: TRBJ1-2; V gene: TRBV30; clone size: NA; CDR3 length: 11; CDR3 DNA: TGTGCCTGGAGCAGGGGTGGTGGCTACACCTTC; CDR3 protein: CAWSRGGGYTF
D gene: NA; J gene: TRBJ2-1; V gene: TRBV6-1; clone size: NA; CDR3 length: 15; CDR3 DNA: TGTGCCAGCAGTGAATCCTCGGGATCCTACAATGAGCAGTTCTTC; CDR3 protein: CASSESSGSYNEQFF
D gene: NA; J gene: TRBJ2-1; V gene: TRBV7-2; clone size: NA; CDR3 length: 14; CDR3 DNA: TGTGCCAGCAGCTTAGTTAGCGGTGACAATGAGCAGTTCTTC; CDR3 protein: CASSLVSGDNEQFF
D gene: NA; J gene: TRBJ2-1; V gene: TRBV4-1; clone size: NA; CDR3 length: 17; CDR3 DNA: TGCGCCAGCAGCCGAGATTTGACGGGTGACACCTACAATGAGCAGTTCTTC; CDR3 protein: CASSRDLTGDTYNEQFF
D gene: NA; J gene: TRBJ1-2; V gene: TRBV4-3; clone size: once; CDR3 length: 16; CDR3 DNA: TGCGCCAGCAGCTCCCAACGGGACTCACGGGTTTATGGCTACACCTTC; CDR3 protein: CASSSQRDSRVYGYTF
D gene: NA; J gene: TRBJ2-2; V gene: TRBV6-1; clone size: NA; CDR3 length: 11; CDR3 DNA: TGTGCCAGTAACTCGAACGGGGAGCTGTTTTTT; CDR3 protein: CASNSNGELFF
D gene: NA; J gene: TRBJ1-6; V gene: TRBV19; clone size: NA; CDR3 length: 12; CDR3 DNA: TGTGCCAGTAGGATCTATAATTCACCCCTCCACTTT; CDR3 protein: CASRIYNSPLHF
D gene: NA; J gene: TRBJ1-2; V gene: TRBV9; clone size: NA; CDR3 length: 16; CDR3 DNA: TGTGCCAGCAGCGTAGGATCGATGGGGTCGACTTATGGCTACACCTTC; CDR3 protein: CASSVGSMGSTYGYTF
D gene: NA; J gene: TRBJ1-2; V gene: TRBV15; clone size: few; CDR3 length: 15; CDR3 DNA: TGTGCCACCAGCAGGGAGGCAGCCAGCGACTATGGCTACACCTTC; CDR3 protein: CATSREAASDYGYTF
D gene: NA; J gene: TRBJ1-2; V gene: TRBV9; clone size: NA; CDR3 length: 13; CDR3 DNA: TGTGCCAGCAGCGCCGTAATAGGTTTTGGCTACACCTTC; CDR3 protein: CASSAVIGFGYTF
D gene: TRBD1; J gene: TRBJ2-7; V gene: TRBV11-2; clone size: NA; CDR3 length: 13; CDR3 DNA: TGTGCCAGCAGCAGACAGGGGAGAGACGAGCAGTACTTC; CDR3 protein: CASSRQGRDEQYF
D gene: NA; J gene: TRBJ1-6; V gene: TRBV19; clone size: few; CDR3 length: 15; CDR3 DNA: TGTGCCAGTAGTATCCTTGGACAGAGACATTCACCCCTCCACTTT; CDR3 protein: CASSILGQRHSPLHF
D gene: TRBD2; J gene: TRBJ2-1; V gene: TRBV12-5; clone size: NA; CDR3 length: 16; CDR3 DNA: TGTGCTAGTGGTTCCCAGACTAGCGGGGGCTACAATGAGCAGTTCTTC; CDR3 protein: CASGSQTSGGYNEQFF
D gene: NA; J gene: TRBJ2-7; V gene: TRBV7-9; clone size: NA; CDR3 length: 12; CDR3 DNA: TGTGCCAGCAGCCTCGACACCGGGGAGCAGTACTTC; CDR3 protein: CASSLDTGEQYF
D gene: NA; J gene: TRBJ1-5; V gene: TRBV7-2; clone size: few; CDR3 length: 15; CDR3 DNA: TGTGCCAGCAGCTTGCCCCCACAGGGCAATCAGCCCCAGCATTTT; CDR3 protein: CASSLPPQGNQPQHF
D gene: NA; J gene: TRBJ2-7; V gene: TRBV9; clone size: NA; CDR3 length: 14; CDR3 DNA: TGTGCCAGCAGCACCTCACGATCTGGCTACGAGCAGTACTTC; CDR3 protein: CASSTSRSGYEQYF
D gene: NA; J gene: TRBJ1-2; V gene: TRBV6-1; clone size: NA; CDR3 length: 18; CDR3 DNA: TGTGCCAGCAGTGAAGTTTCCGACATCCGGGCGTCCCGGTTTGGCTACACCTTC; CDR3 protein: CASSEVSDIRASRFGYTF
D gene: NA; J gene: TRBJ1-1; V gene: TRBV19; clone size: NA; CDR3 length: 13; CDR3 DNA: TGTGCCAGTAGTACTCAGAGAAACACTGAAGCTTTCTTT; CDR3 protein: CASSTQRNTEAFF
D gene: NA; J gene: TRBJ1-1; V gene: TRBV18; clone size: NA; CDR3 length: 14; CDR3 DNA: TGTGCCAGCTCACCACTCGGCCGGAACACTGAAGCTTTCTTT; CDR3 protein: CASSPLGRNTEAFF
D gene: TRBD2; J gene: TRBJ2-2; V gene: TRBV6-1; clone size: NA; CDR3 length: 17; CDR3 DNA: TGTGCCAGCAGTGAAAGCATCGGCGGGAGCGCTGGCGGGGAGCTGTTTTTT; CDR3 protein: CASSESIGGSAGGELFF
D gene: TRBD1; J gene: TRBJ2-3; V gene: TRBV5-1; clone size: NA; CDR3 length: 14; CDR3 DNA: TGCGCCAGCAGACCAGGGGGCCGCACAGATACGCAGTATTTT; CDR3 protein: CASRPGGRTDTQYF
D gene: TRBD1; J gene: TRBJ2-1; V gene: TRBV10-3; clone size: NA; CDR3 length: 14; CDR3 DNA: TGTGCCATATCCCCGGGACAGGGTTATGTTGAGCAGTTCTTC; CDR3 protein: CAISPGQGYVEQFF
D gene: NA; J gene: TRBJ2-1; V gene: TRBV9; clone size: NA; CDR3 length: 13; CDR3 DNA: TGTGCCAGCAGCGTAGGCTCCTACAATGAGCAGTTCTTC; CDR3 protein: CASSVGSYNEQFF
D gene: NA; J gene: TRBJ1-2; V gene: TRBV19; clone size: few; CDR3 length: 13; CDR3 DNA: TGTGCCAGTAACCAGGGAAAAATCGAGGGCTACACCTTC; CDR3 protein: CASNQGKIEGYTF
D gene: TRBD2; J gene: TRBJ2-3; V gene: TRBV30; clone size: NA; CDR3 length: 15; CDR3 DNA: TGTGCCTGGAGTCGGACTAGCGGCCGTACAGATACGCAGTATTTT; CDR3 protein: CAWSRTSGRTDTQYF
D gene: NA; J gene: TRBJ2-7; V gene: TRBV6-5; clone size: NA; CDR3 length: 16; CDR3 DNA: TGTGCCAGCAGTTACTCTTTGGCAGGGAGGTGGCTCGAGCAGTACTTC; CDR3 protein: CASSYSLAGRWLEQYF
D gene: TRBD1; J gene: TRBJ1-5; V gene: TRBV19; clone size: NA; CDR3 length: 14; CDR3 DNA: TGTGCCAGTGGCAGCAACAGGGGAAATCAGCCCCAGCATTTT; CDR3 protein: CASGSNRGNQPQHF
D gene: NA; J gene: TRBJ1-1; V gene: TRBV19; clone size: NA; CDR3 length: 14; CDR3 DNA: TGTGCCAGTAGTATGCCAGGTTGGAACACTGAAGCTTTCTTT; CDR3 protein: CASSMPGWNTEAFF
D gene: TRBD1; J gene: TRBJ1-2; V gene: TRBV7-9; clone size: NA; CDR3 length: 14; CDR3 DNA: TGTGCCAGCAGCGAAACAGGGGGCATTGGTGGCTACACCTTC; CDR3 protein: CASSETGGIGGYTF
D gene: NA; J gene: TRBJ1-2; V gene: TRBV2; clone size: NA; CDR3 length: 15; CDR3 DNA: TGTGCCAGCAGTGAGACTGGACGGACTAACTATGGCTACACCTTC; CDR3 protein: CASSETGRTNYGYTF
D gene: NA; J gene: TRBJ1-4; V gene: TRBV15; clone size: NA; CDR3 length: 15; CDR3 DNA: TGTGCCACCAGCAGAGAGGGCGGTGATAATGAAAAACTGTTTTTT; CDR3 protein: CATSREGGDNEKLFF